This T cell receptor beta chain was sequenced during a study of radiotherapy plus CTLA-4 blockade in lung cancer. At the level of the study: Objective responses were observed in approximately 17% of patients, and disease control was achieved by about 30%. Study outcomes and limitations: Reported findings show early blood T cell clone dynamics, with interferon-beta, best predicted response. The study found tumor-derived TCR clones expanded in blood after radiotherapy plus ipilimumab.

Focal radiation was given together with CTLA-4 blockade (ipilimumab) to patients with chemo-refractory metastatic non-small-cell lung cancer. The table came from immunoSEQ multiplex PCR; TCRdb's copy has only in-frame clones and leaves some out. The sample carries tens of thousands of clones, over 70% recorded once. Remarks on this clone: The antigen is not known.

CDR3 length: 13 amino acids. The germline CDR1 and CDR2 sequences are LNHDA and SQIVND (reference sequence). This chain links TRBV19 with TRBJ2-1, with D perhaps TRBD2 (5 bases). Sample: peripheral blood, taken from a patient treated with radiotherapy plus ipilimumab. The receptor was isolated from a human donor with non-small cell lung cancer who had a partial response to radiotherapy plus ipilimumab. Some clones in this sample may be carry-over from other donors' samples. The DNA of the CDR3 is TGTGCTACCGGGGAACCCCGGGGCAATGAGCAGTTCTTC. It yields the protein CATGEPRGNEQFF.